The source of this TCR beta chain is a study of identical twins (dated by TCRdb to 2015 to 2016). Concerning the study at large: The study deep-sequenced TCR alpha and beta repertoires from monozygotic twins, unrelated adults of various ages and cord blood to test whether fetal clonotypes persist. Replicate twin experiments were performed at different times using different library preparation protocols to rule out contamination.

Paper-wide results and their limitations: Zero-insertion analyses could be partly confounded by invariant T cells such as MAIT and iNKT, though diverse VJ usage argued against such confounding for most clonotypes. Because the same donors could not be followed over many years, conclusions were based on cross-sectional statistical analysis. Excess twin sharing in beta out-of-frame sequences was weaker because fewer shared sequences lowered the signal-to-noise ratio. Compared with coincidental sharing between unrelated individuals, out-of-frame TCR alpha sequences shared between twins had an excess of sequences with low generation probability. Recombination models systematically underestimated out-of-frame TCR alpha sharing in monozygotic twins but agreed with sharing between unrelated individuals. Abundant cord blood beta clonotypes carried fewer insertions; young adult naive repertoires showed a weaker similar trend, while memory repertoires showed none.

Library prep was done by 5' RACE. Reads for this sample came from an Illumina HiSeq 2000. A universal primer binding site was introduced by template switching, and a unique molecular identifier was present in the final cDNA, enabling accurate counting of TCR cDNA molecules. Specific primers in the conserved constant-segment region were used to synthesize first-strand cDNA for TCR alpha and beta chains. To control for contamination, each cDNA library was double barcoded with a SMART-Mk sample barcode plus Illumina barcodes. TruSeq adapter sequences, together with Illumina sample barcodes, were added in two successive PCR steps. The Illumina HiSeq platform was used with custom primers to sequence TCR alpha and beta cDNA libraries. Concerning the study's data processing: MiGEC processed the raw reads to extract unique molecular identifiers, while MiXCR was used to determine the CDR3 positions. For each individual, recombination models were inferred using an EM algorithm with the repgenHMM and IGoR tools. The analysis of shared clonotypes was done with the tcR package in R, with sharing normalized by the product of cloneset sizes. To study raw recombination free of thymic and clonal selection effects, out-of-frame nonproductive sequences were analyzed. In-frame beta chains were kept once TCRdb had trimmed the public reads at Q25 with fastp and called clones with MiXCR. Entries are consolidated by CDR3 protein sequence, retaining the most common genes and DNA. TCRdb's processing, not the authors', yielded these V and J calls. Counted in this sample were about 690,000 distinct CDR3 sequences; 6% to 6.5% of them appeared once. Roughly 2% of the sample belongs to the ten largest clones.

Reading from cysteine to phenylalanine, the CDR3 counts 14 amino acids. Only the CDR3 part of the read is kept: 42 bases, read in frame from the first base. Comments on this clonotype: Its recognized antigen is unknown. Base qualities are not recorded, but no much larger clone differs from it by a single base.

Every donor in the study was a healthy Caucasian. The study also sequenced three unrelated non-twin adults: a male aged 18 to 30, a male aged 50 to 60 and a female aged 50 to 60. Miltenyi CD45RO+ enrichment and human naive T-cell isolation kits were used to isolate memory (CD45RO+) and naive T cells from PBMC. The clonotype was recovered from a man between 18 and 29 years old in good health. The specimen sequenced was naive T cells sorted from blood. The cell subset or site tag for this specimen amounts to: cells isolated with a human naive T-cell isolation kit. The sequence joins TRBV21-1 to TRBJ2-7; the D segment call TRBD1 is taken from the table without a DNA check. TRBV21-1 counts as a pseudogene. The CDR3 corresponds to CARIEWATPYEQYF. The DNA is TGTGCCAGGATAGAATGGGCGACACCCTACGAGCAGTACTTC.